A selection of T cell receptor beta chains follows, all from one sample in a study of blood T cell repertoires in COVID-19. Assay used: immunoSEQ multiplex PCR; TCRdb lists only in-frame clones, some missing. The data hold about 20,000 clones, with approximately 90% observed a single time. The sequenced sample consisted of peripheral blood. These receptors all stem from a human donor in a cohort sampled during active COVID-19. The CDR3 runs from the conserved cysteine through the conserved F or W.

J,V,CDR3
TRBJ1-1,TRBV19,CASRWGDSGAFF
TRBJ2-5,TRBV30,CAWRSKTQYF
TRBJ2-7,TRBV7-9,CASSQTAYEQYF
TRBJ1-6,TRBV27,CASSLYSPVLNSPLHF
TRBJ2-2,TRBV3-1/TRBV3-2,CASSPDRTGGRWELFF
TRBJ2-5,TRBV6-6,CASSYPGLATQETQYF
TRBJ1-2,TRBV3-1/TRBV3-2,CASSHRAGSTYGYTF
TRBJ1-6,TRBV5-1,CASSLSGGDFNSPLHF
TRBJ2-3,TRBV10-3,CAISESTRQSTDTQYF
TRBJ2-2,TRBV19,CASSVRGLRNTGELFF